Below, 3 T cell receptor beta chains from the same sample are listed, as sequenced in a study of circulating tumor DNA in untreated peripheral T-cell lymphoma. Sequencing used immunoSEQ multiplex PCR; TCRdb keeps in-frame clones, though not all of them. The top ten clones hold roughly 8.1% of a sample with under 3,000 clones, roughly two thirds of them seen once. Source material: tumor tissue. The receptors derive from a human donor with peripheral T-cell lymphoma.

The chain carries TRBV19 and TRBJ1-2; D call uncertain. Trimming stripped 4 bases from V and 4 bases from J, with 4 bases between. From germline, CDR1 is LNHDA and CDR2 SQIVND (reference sequence). CDR3 length: 11 residues. The CDR3 loop is CASSSVYGYTF. The CDR3 bases are TGTGCCAGTAGTAGTGTCTATGGCTACACCTTC.

The chain has TRBV25-1 and TRBJ1-6, with TRBD1 identical over 7 bases. Losses at the gene ends were 8 bases for V and 10 bases for J; bases not matched to a gene: 5. CDR1 MGHDK and CDR2 SYGVNS come from the germline V gene. The CDR3 extends over 12 amino acids. The CDR3 spells CASSRGKSPLHF. CDR3 DNA: TGTGCCAGCTCCAGGGGGAAGTCACCCCTCCACTTT.

This rearrangement joins TRBV25-1 to TRBJ1-1; 7 positions match TRBD1. V was pared by 2 bases and J by 3 bases, with 3 bases of the junction left unmatched. The CDR3 extends over 14 amino acids. CDR1 MGHDK and CDR2 SYGVNS come from the germline V gene. CDR3 coding DNA: TGTGCCAGCAGTGAACGAGGGGGCTACACTGAAGCTTTCTTT. Translation: CASSERGGYTEAFF.